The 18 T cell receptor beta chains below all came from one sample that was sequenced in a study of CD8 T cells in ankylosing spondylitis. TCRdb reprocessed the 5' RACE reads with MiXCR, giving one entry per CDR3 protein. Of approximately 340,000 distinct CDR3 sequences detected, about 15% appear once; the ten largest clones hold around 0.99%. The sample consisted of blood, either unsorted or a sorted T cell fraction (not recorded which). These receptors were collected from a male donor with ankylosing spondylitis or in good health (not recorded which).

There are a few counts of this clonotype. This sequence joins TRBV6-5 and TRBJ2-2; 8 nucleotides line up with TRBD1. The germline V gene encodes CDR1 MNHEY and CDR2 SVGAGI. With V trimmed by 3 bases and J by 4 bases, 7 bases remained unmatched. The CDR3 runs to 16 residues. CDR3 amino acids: CASSYRTGYSTGELFF. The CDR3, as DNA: TGTGCCAGCAGTTATCGGACAGGGTATTCCACCGGGGAGCTGTTTTTT.

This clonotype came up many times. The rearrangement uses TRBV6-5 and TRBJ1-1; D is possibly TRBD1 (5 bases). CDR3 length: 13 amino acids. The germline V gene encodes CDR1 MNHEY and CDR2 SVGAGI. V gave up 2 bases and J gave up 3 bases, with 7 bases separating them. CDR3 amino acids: CASSYTGDTEAFF. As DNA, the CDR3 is TGTGCCAGCAGTTACACGGGGGACACTGAAGCTTTCTTT.

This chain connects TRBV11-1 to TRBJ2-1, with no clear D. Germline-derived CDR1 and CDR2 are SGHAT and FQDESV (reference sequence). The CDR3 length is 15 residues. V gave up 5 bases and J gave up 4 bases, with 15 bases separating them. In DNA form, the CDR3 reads TGTGCCAGCAGCCCCAGGCGTGCGGCTTACAATGAGCAGTTCTTC. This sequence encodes CASSPRRAAYNEQFF.

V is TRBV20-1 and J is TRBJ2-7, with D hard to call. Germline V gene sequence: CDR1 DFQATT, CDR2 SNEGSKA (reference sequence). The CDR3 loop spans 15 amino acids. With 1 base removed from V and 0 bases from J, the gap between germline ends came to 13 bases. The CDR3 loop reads CSARGPEPLSYEQYF. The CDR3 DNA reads TGCAGTGCTAGAGGGCCAGAGCCCCTCTCCTACGAGCAGTACTTC.

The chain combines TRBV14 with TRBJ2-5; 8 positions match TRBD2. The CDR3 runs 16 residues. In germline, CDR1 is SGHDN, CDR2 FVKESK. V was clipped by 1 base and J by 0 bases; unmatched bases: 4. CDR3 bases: TGTGCCAGCAGCCAAGTCGGGGGGGCCCACCAAGAGACCCAGTACTTC. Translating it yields CASSQVGGAHQETQYF.

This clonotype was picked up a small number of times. In nucleotides, the CDR3 is TGTGCCAGCAGCCAAACGGAGCCCCAAGAGACCCAGTACTTC. The encoded protein is CASSQTEPQETQYF. This sequence joins TRBV3-1 and TRBJ2-5; D not certain. CDR1 and CDR2 from the germline V gene are LGHDT and YNNKEL (reference sequence). V shed 2 bases and J shed 1 base, with 8 bases lying between them. The CDR3 is 14 residues long.

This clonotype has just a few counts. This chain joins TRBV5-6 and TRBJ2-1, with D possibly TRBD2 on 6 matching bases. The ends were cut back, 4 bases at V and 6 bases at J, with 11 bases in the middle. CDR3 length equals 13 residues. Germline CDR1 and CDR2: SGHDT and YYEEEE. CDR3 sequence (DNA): TGTGCCAGCAGCGGGAGGACGGTCAATGAGCAGTTCTTC. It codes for CASSGRTVNEQFF. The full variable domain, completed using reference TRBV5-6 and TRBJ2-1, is DAGVTQSPTHLIKTRGQQVTLRCSPKSGHDTVSWYQQALGQGPQFIFQYYEEEERQRGNFPDRFSGHQFPNYSSELNVNALLLGDSALYLCASSGRTVNEQFFGPGTRLTVL.

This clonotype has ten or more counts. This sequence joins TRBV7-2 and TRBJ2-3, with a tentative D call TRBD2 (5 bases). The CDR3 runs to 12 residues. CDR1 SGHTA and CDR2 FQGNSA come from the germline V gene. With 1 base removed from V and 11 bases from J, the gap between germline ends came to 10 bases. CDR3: CASSLEDSRQYF. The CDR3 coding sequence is TGTGCCAGCAGCTTAGAGGACTCACGGCAGTATTTT.

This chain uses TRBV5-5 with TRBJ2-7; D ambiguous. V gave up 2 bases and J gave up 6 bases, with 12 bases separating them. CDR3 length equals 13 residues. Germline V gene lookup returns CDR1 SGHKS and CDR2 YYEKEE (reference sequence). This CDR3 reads CASSFFARSEQYF. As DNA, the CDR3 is TGTGCCAGCAGCTTTTTCGCCCGGTCCGAGCAGTACTTC.

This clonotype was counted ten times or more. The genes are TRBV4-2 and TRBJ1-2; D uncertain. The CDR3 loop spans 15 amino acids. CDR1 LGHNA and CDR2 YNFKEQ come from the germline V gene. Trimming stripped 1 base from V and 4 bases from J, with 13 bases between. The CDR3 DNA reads TGTGCCAGCAGCCAAGGTCCCGAGGAGGGCTATGGCTACACCTTC. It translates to CASSQGPEEGYGYTF.

The CDR3 reads CASSQGPAGVHEQYF. DNA of the CDR3: TGCGCCAGCAGCCAAGGTCCAGCGGGAGTCCACGAGCAGTACTTC. The chain joins TRBV4-1 to TRBJ2-7; 8 bases line up with TRBD2. The J segment lost 5 bases and the V segment lost 1 base, leaving 7 bases of the junction unmatched. CDR1 and CDR2 from the germline V gene are MGHRA and YSYEKL. The CDR3 runs to 15 residues.

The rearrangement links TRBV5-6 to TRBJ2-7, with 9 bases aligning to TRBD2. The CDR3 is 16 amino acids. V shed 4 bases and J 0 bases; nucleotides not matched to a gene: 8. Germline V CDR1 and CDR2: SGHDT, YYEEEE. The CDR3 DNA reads TGTGCCAGCAGCCTGTTAGCGGGAGCCAGCTCCTACGAGCAGTACTTC. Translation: CASSLLAGASSYEQYF.

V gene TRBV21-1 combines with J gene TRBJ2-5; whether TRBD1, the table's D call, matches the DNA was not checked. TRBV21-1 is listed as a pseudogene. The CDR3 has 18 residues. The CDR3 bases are TGTGCCAGCAGCAAAAATCCACGGGGACAGGGCAAATTAGAGACCCAGTACTTC. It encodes CASSKNPRGQGKLETQYF.

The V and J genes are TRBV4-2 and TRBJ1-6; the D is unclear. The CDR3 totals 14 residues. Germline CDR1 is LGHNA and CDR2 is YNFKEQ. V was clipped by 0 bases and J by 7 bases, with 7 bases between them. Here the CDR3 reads CASSQEPRNSPLHF. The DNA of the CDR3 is TGTGCCAGCAGCCAAGAACCGCGGAATTCACCCCTCCACTTT.

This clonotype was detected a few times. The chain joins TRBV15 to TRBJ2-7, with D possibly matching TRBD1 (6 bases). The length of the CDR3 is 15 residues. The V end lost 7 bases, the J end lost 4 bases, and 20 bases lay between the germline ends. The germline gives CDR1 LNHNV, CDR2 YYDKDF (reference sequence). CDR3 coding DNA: TGTGCCACCACCCTCGAGAGGGGGTCGGGGTACGAGCAGTACTTC. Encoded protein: CATTLERGSGYEQYF.

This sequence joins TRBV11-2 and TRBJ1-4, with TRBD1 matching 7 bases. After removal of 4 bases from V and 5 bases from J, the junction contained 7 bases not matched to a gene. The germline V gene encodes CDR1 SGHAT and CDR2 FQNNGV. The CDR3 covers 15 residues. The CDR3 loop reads CASSSQGRGNEKLFF. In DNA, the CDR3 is TGTGCCAGCAGCTCACAGGGGAGAGGGAATGAAAAACTGTTTTTT.

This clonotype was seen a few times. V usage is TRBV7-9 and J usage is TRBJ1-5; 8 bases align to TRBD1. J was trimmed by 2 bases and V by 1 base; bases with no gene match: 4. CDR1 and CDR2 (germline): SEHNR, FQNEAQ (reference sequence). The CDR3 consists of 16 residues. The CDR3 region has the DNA TGTGCCAGCAGCTTAGAGGGCAGGGGGCGCAATCAGCCCCAGCATTTT. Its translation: CASSLEGRGRNQPQHF.

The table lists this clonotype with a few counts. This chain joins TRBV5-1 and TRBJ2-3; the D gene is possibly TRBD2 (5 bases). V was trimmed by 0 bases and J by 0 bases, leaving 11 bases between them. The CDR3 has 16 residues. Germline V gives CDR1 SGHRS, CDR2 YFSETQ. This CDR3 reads CASSLGLASSTDTQYF. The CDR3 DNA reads TGCGCCAGCAGCTTGGGATTAGCGTCTAGCACAGATACGCAGTATTTT.